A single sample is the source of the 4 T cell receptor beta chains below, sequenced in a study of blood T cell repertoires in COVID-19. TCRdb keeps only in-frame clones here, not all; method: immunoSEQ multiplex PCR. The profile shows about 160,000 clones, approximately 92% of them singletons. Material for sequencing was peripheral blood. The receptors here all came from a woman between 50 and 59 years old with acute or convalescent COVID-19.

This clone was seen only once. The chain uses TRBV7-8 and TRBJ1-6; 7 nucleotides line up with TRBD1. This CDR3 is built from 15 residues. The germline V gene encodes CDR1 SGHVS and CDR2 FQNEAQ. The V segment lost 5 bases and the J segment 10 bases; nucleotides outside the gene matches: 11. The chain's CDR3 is CASSGTGQAGSPLHF. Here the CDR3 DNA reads TGTGCCAGCAGCGGAACCGGACAGGCGGGATCACCCCTCCACTTT.

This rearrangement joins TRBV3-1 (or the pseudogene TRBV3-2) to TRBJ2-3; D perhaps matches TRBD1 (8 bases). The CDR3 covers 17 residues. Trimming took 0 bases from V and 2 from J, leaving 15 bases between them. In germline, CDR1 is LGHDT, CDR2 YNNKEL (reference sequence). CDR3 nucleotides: TGTGCCAGCAGCCAAGATCGCACAGGGGGGGCCACAGATACGCAGTATTTT. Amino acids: CASSQDRTGGATDTQYF.

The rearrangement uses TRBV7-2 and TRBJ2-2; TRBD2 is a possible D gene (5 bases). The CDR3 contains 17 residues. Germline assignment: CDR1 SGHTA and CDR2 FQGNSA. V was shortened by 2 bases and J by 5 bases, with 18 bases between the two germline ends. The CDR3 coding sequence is TGTGCCAGCAGCTTAAGTTTTAGCGCCGGAGATACCGGGGAGCTGTTTTTT. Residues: CASSLSFSAGDTGELFF.

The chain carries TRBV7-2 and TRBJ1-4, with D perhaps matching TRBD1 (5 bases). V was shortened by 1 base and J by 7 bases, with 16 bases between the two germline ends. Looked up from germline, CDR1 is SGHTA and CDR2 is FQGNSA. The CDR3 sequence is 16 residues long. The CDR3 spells CASSLEGPGLGEKLFF. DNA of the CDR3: TGTGCCAGCAGCTTAGAGGGGCCAGGGTTGGGTGAAAAACTGTTTTTT.